The T cell receptor (beta chain) described here comes from a study of early T cells in non-severe SARS-CoV-2 infection. TCRdb re-called the 5' RACE reads with MiXCR, one entry per CDR3 protein. The table shows more than 20,000 distinct CDR3 sequences, with 4.5% occurring only once. This clonotype was detected a few times. Per the germline V gene, CDR1 is MDHEN and CDR2 is SYDVKM. Deletions cut 2 bases from V and 3 bases from J, with 14 bases between. CDR3 length: 15 amino acids. The V gene is TRBV28, the J gene TRBJ2-7; a possible D gene is TRBD2 (6 bases). The origin of this receptor is an adult who was a healthcare worker with PCR-confirmed SARS-CoV-2 infection or an uninfected control (not recorded which). Sequenced sample: whole blood. The CDR3 nucleotides read TGTGCCAGCAGTTTAGGAGGGGATGCGTTCTACGAGCAGTACTTC. It yields the protein CASSLGGDAFYEQYF.